This TCR beta chain was sequenced during a study of blood T cell repertoires in COVID-19. Study context: Material from acute and convalescent COVID-19 was sourced from the United States, Italy and Spain. PBMCs, B-cell-depleted T cells, or T cells were the source of the cDNA or gDNA that made up the material.

V was cut by 2 bases and J by 4 bases, with 6 bases left in between. The CDR3 loop spans 14 amino acids. Germline values: CDR1 MNHEY, CDR2 SMNVEV (reference sequence). Assignments of participants to cohorts depended upon their own reported clinical history. Concerning this clone: The sample holds other DNA sequences that translate to the same CDR3.

Authors' methods: Amplification of reference gene primers provided the estimated nucleated cell counts. TCRdb's table, derived via immunoSEQ multiplex PCR, lists solely in-frame clones and lacks some. That table gives V, J and clone size, and the DNA gave D and trimming. This table holds roughly 150,000 clones, around 80% found once. The rearrangement uses TRBV27 and TRBJ1-6; D may be TRBD1 (5 bases). This receptor was taken from a woman aged 70-85 years in a cohort exposed to, infected with or recovered from COVID-19 (not recorded which). Sequencing input: PBMCs or T cells enriched from blood (not recorded which). CDR3 residues: CASSLRQYNSPLHF. The CDR3 bases are TGTGCCAGCAGTTTAAGACAGTATAATTCACCCCTCCACTTT.